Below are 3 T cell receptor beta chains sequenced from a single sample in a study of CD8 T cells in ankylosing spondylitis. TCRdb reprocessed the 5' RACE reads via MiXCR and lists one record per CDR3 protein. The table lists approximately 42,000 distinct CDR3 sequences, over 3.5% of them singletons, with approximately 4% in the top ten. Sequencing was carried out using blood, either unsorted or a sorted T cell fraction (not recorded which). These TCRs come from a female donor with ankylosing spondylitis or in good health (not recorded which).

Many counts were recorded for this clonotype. CDR3 loop: CASSVEDRGSPLHF. Written as DNA, the CDR3 is TGTGCCAGCAGCGTAGAAGACCGGGGTTCACCCCTCCACTTT. The chain combines TRBV9 with TRBJ1-6; no reliable D call. The CDR3 runs to 14 residues. V lost 0 bases and J 9 bases, leaving 10 bases between the germline ends. Germline V gene sequence: CDR1 SGDLS, CDR2 YYNGEE.

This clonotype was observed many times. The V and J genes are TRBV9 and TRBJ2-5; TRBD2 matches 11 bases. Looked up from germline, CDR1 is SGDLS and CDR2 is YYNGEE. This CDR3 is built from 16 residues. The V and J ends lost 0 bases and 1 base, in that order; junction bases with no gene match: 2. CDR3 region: CASSVGLAGGQETQYF. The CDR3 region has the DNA TGTGCCAGCAGCGTAGGTCTAGCGGGGGGCCAAGAGACCCAGTACTTC.

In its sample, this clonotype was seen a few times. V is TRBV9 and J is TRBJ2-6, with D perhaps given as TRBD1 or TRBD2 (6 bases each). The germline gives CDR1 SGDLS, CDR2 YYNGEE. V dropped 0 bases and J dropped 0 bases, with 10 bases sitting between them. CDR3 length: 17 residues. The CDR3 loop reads CASSVAGAFSGANVLTF. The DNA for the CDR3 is TGTGCCAGCAGCGTAGCGGGGGCATTCTCTGGGGCCAACGTCCTGACTTTC.